Below, 31 T cell receptor beta chains from the same sample are listed, as sequenced in a study of shared clonotypes between healthy human individuals. Positive CCR7 selection of CD45RO-negative cells yielded the naive CD8 cells, and terminally differentiated effector memory CD45RA+ cells were excluded. Measured with immunoSEQ multiplex PCR; TCRdb has only the in-frame clones, and not every one. The table has about 2.1 million clones, around 93% seen once; the top ten hold about 1.7%. Material: naive CD8+ T cells from PBMCs. Receptors originate from a man between 18 and 29 years old in good health. Some clones in this sample may be carry-over from other donors' samples.

The chain combines TRBV5-1 with TRBJ2-1, with a weak D call TRBD2 (6 bases). Trimming took off 4 bases at V and 12 bases at J, with 26 bases between the two ends. Germline CDR1 and CDR2: SGHRS and YFSETQ. The CDR3 has 16 residues. CDR3 nucleotides: TGCGCCAGCAGCCTCCCCTGGCGGGAAAACCCCCTTCGGCAGTTCTTC. Its protein product is CASSLPWRENPLRQFF.

On this clone: Other nucleotide sequences in the sample specify the same CDR3. This sequence joins TRBV25-1 and TRBJ2-7; 7 bases are a match to TRBD1. With V trimmed by 4 bases and J by 1 base, 10 bases remained unmatched. This CDR3 has 16 residues. From germline, CDR1 is MGHDK and CDR2 SYGVNS. The CDR3 DNA reads as TGTGCCAGCAGTGGAATACGACAGGGTAAATCCTACGAGCAGTACTTC. Amino acid sequence: CASSGIRQGKSYEQYF.

The DNA for the CDR3 is TGTGCCAGCAGGTCGACAGGGCGAAATGAAAAACTGTTTTTT. It encodes CASRSTGRNEKLFF. This chain joins TRBV27 and TRBJ1-4, with 7 bases identical to TRBD1. The CDR3 has 14 amino acids. CDR1 MNHEY and CDR2 SMNVEV come from the germline V gene (reference sequence). The ends lost 6 bases at V and 5 bases at J; junction bases unmatched: 6. Full variable domain (outside the CDR3, taken from reference TRBV27 and TRBJ1-4): EAQVTQNPRYLITVTGKKLTVTCSQNMNHEYMSWYRQDPGLGLRQIYYSMNVEVTDKGDVPEGYKVSRKEKRNFPLILESPSPNQTSLYFCASRSTGRNEKLFFGSGTQLSVL.

Comments on this clone: Other DNA sequences in the same sample also yield this CDR3. The gene calls are TRBV30 and TRBJ1-1, with D hard to call. CDR3 size: 13 residues. The V gene's germline CDR1 is GTSNPN and CDR2 SVGIG (reference sequence). The ends were cut back, 0 bases at V and 1 base at J, with 6 bases in the middle. The CDR3 DNA follows: TGTGCCTGGAGTGTGGGAGGGAACACTGAAGCTTTCTTT. It codes for CAWSVGGNTEAFF.

V gene TRBV27 combines with J gene TRBJ2-1; 12 nucleotides line up with TRBD2. V dropped 5 bases and J dropped 14; count of bases not matched to a gene: 10. The CDR3 has 14 residues. Germline assignment: CDR1 MNHEY and CDR2 SMNVEV (reference sequence). CDR3 amino acids: CASSRLAGERVEFF. The CDR3 DNA reads TGTGCCAGCAGTCGACTAGCGGGGGAGCGGGTTGAGTTCTTC.

This chain uses TRBV5-1 with TRBJ2-5; maybe TRBD1 (6 bases). The DNA matches TRBJ2-7 better at its end, which makes the J call doubtful. The CDR3 length is 16 residues. Germline V gene lookup returns CDR1 SGHRS and CDR2 YFSETQ. The CDR3 DNA follows: TGCGCCAGCAGCCCCGTAAGCCACAGGGTTAAAAGCGAGCAGTACTTC. Residues: CASSPVSHRVKSEQYF.

The rearrangement links TRBV5-5 to TRBJ2-3; 8 nucleotides align to TRBD1. V lost 7 bases to trimming and J lost 4 bases; unmatched junction nucleotides: 8. The CDR3 extends over 14 amino acids. From germline, CDR1 is SGHKS and CDR2 YYEKEE (reference sequence). In DNA, the CDR3 is TGTGCCAGCTGTAGCAGGGGGCTCGCAGATACGCAGTATTTT. Encoded protein: CASCSRGLADTQYF.

For the CDR3, the DNA is TGCAGCGTTCCTTTGGGTGTCGGGGAGCTGTTTTTT. Protein product: CSVPLGVGELFF. The chain combines TRBV29-1 with TRBJ2-2; no definite D call. Germline assignment: CDR1 SQVTM and CDR2 ANQGSEA. Deletions cut 5 bases from V and 7 bases from J, with 11 bases between. The CDR3 spans 12 residues.

This chain connects TRBV7-9 to TRBJ1-1; D uncertain. Germline V CDR1 and CDR2: SEHNR, FQNEAQ (reference sequence). This CDR3 is built from 17 residues. V dropped 6 bases and J dropped 1 base, with 21 bases sitting between them. The CDR3 loop is CASRSITTLTKNTEAFF. The DNA for the CDR3 is TGTGCCAGCAGATCGATTACCACACTTACAAAGAACACTGAAGCTTTCTTT.

The CDR3 DNA follows: TGTGCCAGCAGCTTAGTTACTCTAGCCGGAGAGACCCAGTACTTC. This encodes CASSLVTLAGETQYF. This chain connects TRBV11-2 to TRBJ2-5; perhaps TRBD2 as D (5 bases). The germline V and J ends were trimmed by 1 base and 4 bases, with 13 bases remaining between them. The CDR3 is made up of 15 amino acids. Germline V lookup: CDR1 SGHAT, CDR2 FQNNGV.

Worth noting for this clone: The sample holds other DNA sequences that translate to the same CDR3. This CDR3 reads CASSLGLADYNEQFF. CDR3 bases: TGTGCCAGCAGTTTGGGGCTAGCGGACTACAATGAGCAGTTCTTC. The V call is TRBV28, the J call TRBJ2-1; 7 nucleotides line up with TRBD2. CDR1 is MDHEN, CDR2 SYDVKM, per germline. The length of the CDR3 is 15 residues. V dropped 3 bases and J dropped 3; count of bases not matched to a gene: 5.

The chain has TRBV28 and TRBJ2-5; perhaps TRBD1 as D (6 bases). CDR1 is MDHEN, CDR2 SYDVKM, per germline. The CDR3 totals 15 residues. With 8 bases removed from V and 1 base from J, the gap between germline ends came to 17 bases. CDR3 loop: CASSLLGAVQETQYF. The CDR3 region has the DNA TGTGCCAGCTCCCTCTTGGGGGCCGTCCAAGAGACCCAGTACTTC.

The chain employs TRBV4-1 and TRBJ1-5, with 7 bases identical to TRBD1. The CDR3 covers 18 residues. Per germline, CDR1 MGHRA and CDR2 YSYEKL. V lost 4 bases and J lost 5; bases outside the gene matches: 17. This chain's CDR3 is CASSPRPGGTDLDQPQHF. CDR3 DNA: TGCGCCAGCAGCCCCCGGCCAGGGGGTACCGACCTGGATCAGCCCCAGCATTTT.

The chain carries TRBV4-2 and TRBJ2-1; TRBD1 might be the D (5 bases). The CDR3 contains 16 residues. Trimming left V 0 bases short and J 0 bases short, with 9 bases between. Germline CDR1 is LGHNA and CDR2 is YNFKEQ. The CDR3: CASSQEAGNSYNEQFF. CDR3 nucleotides: TGTGCCAGCAGCCAAGAGGCAGGGAACTCCTACAATGAGCAGTTCTTC.

This chain joins TRBV5-8 and TRBJ2-2, with a possible D match to TRBD1 (6 bases). The CDR3 extends over 15 amino acids. Germline V gene sequence: CDR1 SGHTS, CDR2 YDEGEE. Trimming shortened V by 4 bases and J by 5 bases, and 15 bases separated the two germline ends. The DNA for the CDR3 is TGTGCCAGCAGCCGTATTTCAGGGGCAACCGGGGAGCTGTTTTTT. Its protein product is CASSRISGATGELFF.

This clone was picked up one time. This sequence joins TRBV28 and TRBJ2-7; 12 bases are a match to TRBD1. The V and J ends lost 8 bases and 6 bases, in that order; junction bases with no gene match: 8. The CDR3 sequence is 14 residues long. Germline V gene sequence: CDR1 MDHEN, CDR2 SYDVKM. The CDR3 sequence is CASYPGTGGVEQYF. As DNA, the CDR3 is TGTGCCAGCTACCCCGGGACAGGGGGCGTCGAGCAGTACTTC. Full variable domain (rest looked up from reference TRBV28 and TRBJ2-7): DVKVTQSSRYLVKRTGEKVFLECVQDMDHENMFWYRQDPGLGLRLIYFSYDVKMKEKGDIPEGYSVSREKKERFSLILESASTNQTSMYLCASYPGTGGVEQYFGPGTRLTVT.

The V call is TRBV5-6, the J call TRBJ2-7, with D perhaps assigned TRBD1 or TRBD2 (5 bases each). This CDR3 has 13 amino acids. Germline V gives CDR1 SGHDT, CDR2 YYEEEE. V was cut by 4 bases and J by 6 bases, with 14 bases left in between. CDR3 region: CASSRGAGSEQYF. CDR3 DNA: TGTGCCAGCAGCCGTGGGGCAGGGAGCGAGCAGTACTTC.

The rearrangement links TRBV21-1 to TRBJ1-4; the table's D call of TRBD1 was not tested on the DNA. TRBV21-1 is recorded as a pseudogene. The CDR3 spans 19 residues. CDR3 DNA sequence: TGTGCCAGCAGCAAATGGACCAGGACAGGGGCTCAAACTAATGAAAAACTGTTTTTT. Translated: CASSKWTRTGAQTNEKLFF.

This rearrangement joins TRBV19 to TRBJ2-1, with D uncertain. The CDR3 spans 12 residues. The V and J ends lost 4 bases and 8 bases respectively, with 9 bases between them. In germline, CDR1 is LNHDA, CDR2 SQIVND (reference sequence). The CDR3 coding sequence is TGTGCCAGTAGTACCACGTTCGATGAGCAGTTCTTC. It is translated as CASSTTFDEQFF.

The J gene is TRBJ2-7, the V gene TRBV11-2; D gene unclear. In germline, CDR1 is SGHAT, CDR2 FQNNGV. V lost 5 bases to trimming and J lost 5 bases, with 13 bases between them. The CDR3 loop spans 13 amino acids. The CDR3 here is CASSPPLDHEQYF. DNA for the CDR3: TGTGCCAGCAGCCCTCCCCTGGACCACGAGCAGTACTTC.

This chain uses TRBV5-6 with TRBJ1-1, with D possibly being TRBD1 (5 bases). From germline, CDR1 is SGHDT and CDR2 YYEEEE. The CDR3 totals 14 residues. The V and J ends lost 0 bases and 1 base respectively, with 7 bases between them. The CDR3 DNA sequence: TGTGCCAGCAGCTTGGCCGGGGCGAACACTGAAGCTTTCTTT. It codes for CASSLAGANTEAFF.

The CDR3 sequence is CAIRKDRVSTDTQYF. DNA for the CDR3: TGTGCCATCAGGAAGGACAGGGTTAGCACAGATACGCAGTATTTT. The V and J genes are TRBV10-3 and TRBJ2-3, with 8 nucleotides matching TRBD1. The CDR3 loop spans 15 amino acids. CDR1 is ENHRY, CDR2 SYGVKD, per germline. Trimming removed 6 bases from V and 0 bases from J; junction bases left unmatched: 5.

CDR3 DNA sequence: TGTGCCAGCAGCTCGACCGACCTATCCCTGGCAGTTACTAGCACAGATACGCAGTATTTT. Amino acid sequence: CASSSTDLSLAVTSTDTQYF. This chain links TRBV5-8 with TRBJ2-3; no firm D call. The CDR3 is 20 amino acids. The V gene lost 3 bases and the J gene lost 0 bases, with 26 bases spanning the gap. Germline lookup yields CDR1 SGHTS and CDR2 YDEGEE.

The CDR3 DNA sequence: TGTGCCAGCAGTGAGAGCACAGGGTTTTATAGCAATCAGCCCCAGCATTTT. This gives the protein CASSESTGFYSNQPQHF. The V call is TRBV6-1, the J call TRBJ1-5; tentatively, D is TRBD1 (6 bases). Germline CDR1 MNHNS, CDR2 SASEGT. The CDR3 loop spans 17 amino acids. Trimming removed 3 bases from V and 0 bases from J, with 15 bases in between.

The rearrangement links TRBV28 to TRBJ1-2; D is possibly TRBD1 (5 bases). Per germline, CDR1 MDHEN and CDR2 SYDVKM. V lost 5 bases and J 4 bases, leaving 11 bases between the germline ends. The CDR3 loop spans 13 amino acids. The CDR3 spells CASSVQVRYGYTF. The CDR3 DNA reads TGTGCCAGCAGTGTACAGGTGCGCTATGGCTACACCTTC.

This clone was detected only once. The V and J genes are TRBV15 and TRBJ1-4; tentatively, D is TRBD1 (6 bases). The CDR3 is made up of 16 amino acids. Deletions cut 0 bases from V and 4 bases from J, with 12 bases between. CDR1 and CDR2 (germline): LNHNV, YYDKDF (reference sequence). As DNA, the CDR3 is TGTGCCACCAGCAGAGATTTGACAGGATTTAATGAAAAACTGTTTTTT. Amino acid sequence: CATSRDLTGFNEKLFF.

The rearrangement uses TRBV27 and TRBJ2-3, with TRBD2 matching over 8 bases. With 5 bases clipped from V and 4 bases from J, the junction kept 14 bases outside the gene matches. The CDR3 sequence is 17 residues long. Per germline, CDR1 MNHEY and CDR2 SMNVEV (reference sequence). The CDR3 reads CASSPYQGLELSDTQYF. The DNA for the CDR3 is TGTGCCAGCAGTCCATACCAGGGACTAGAATTGTCAGATACGCAGTATTTT.

This clone came up a few times. DNA for the CDR3: TGCAGCGTTGGGGTAGGCGGACAGCCTGAAGCTTTCTTT. Residues: CSVGVGGQPEAFF. The V and J genes are TRBV29-1 and TRBJ1-1, with a weak D call TRBD1 (6 bases). V dropped 4 bases and J dropped 6 bases, with 15 bases sitting between them. The CDR3 loop spans 13 amino acids. Germline V gene sequence: CDR1 SQVTM, CDR2 ANQGSEA.

This chain uses TRBV9 with TRBJ1-6; possibly TRBD1 for D (6 bases). Trimming removed 1 base at V and 10 bases at J, with 12 bases between. The CDR3 totals 14 residues. Per the germline V gene, CDR1 is SGDLS and CDR2 is YYNGEE. The CDR3 DNA reads as TGTGCCAGCAGCGTATCAGGGGAGGGGTCACCCCTCCACTTT. As protein: CASSVSGEGSPLHF.

The chain combines TRBV28 with TRBJ1-2; D uncertain. Between the trimmed V and J ends, which lost 0 bases and 8 bases, there was a span of 7 bases. CDR1 and CDR2 (germline): MDHEN, SYDVKM. The length of the CDR3 is 12 residues. The CDR3 loop reads CASSLWGFGYTF. For the CDR3, the DNA is TGTGCCAGCAGTTTATGGGGGTTCGGCTACACCTTC.

Regarding this clone: Additional DNA sequences in this sample encode the identical CDR3. This chain uses TRBV7-9 with TRBJ1-1, with D perhaps matching TRBD1 (5 bases). Germline CDR1 reads SEHNR; CDR2 reads FQNEAQ (reference sequence). V shed 5 bases and J shed 4 bases, with 14 bases lying between them. This CDR3 is 14 amino acids long. The CDR3 is CASSPPGGGTEAFF. The CDR3 nucleotides are TGTGCCAGCAGCCCCCCGGGGGGGGGCACTGAAGCTTTCTTT. Full variable domain (rest looked up from reference TRBV7-9 and TRBJ1-1): DTGVSQNPRHKITKRGQNVTFRCDPISEHNRLYWYRQTLGQGPEFLTYFQNEAQLEKSRLLSDRFSAERPKGSFSTLEIQRTEQGDSAMYLCASSPPGGGTEAFFGQGTRLTVV.